This TCR beta chain comes out of a study of cytomegalovirus exposure and HLA in healthy donors. As for the study in general: The study's early data release held about 85 million unique TCRs from HLA-typed donors.

Notes on this clone: The antigen is not known.

The CDR3 runs 15 residues. V was cut by 3 bases and J by 0 bases, with 11 bases left in between. Germline V gene data show CDR1 as SGDLS and CDR2 as YYNGEE. Vbeta (60) and Jbeta (13) primers were used in the PCR. TCRdb's copy holds only in-frame clones and misses some; the assay was immunoSEQ multiplex PCR. Its clone listing holds about 170,000 clones. General study results and limits: Testing in vitro showed a few CMV-associated chains specific for CMV antigens. Sequencing likely produced, as an artifact, a cluster of highly shared sequence variants.

The V call is TRBV9, the J call TRBJ2-3; D is perhaps TRBD1 (6 bases). Input material: PBMCs. The source of this sequence is a woman between 18 and 30 years old in good health and CMV-seropositive. The CDR3 loop is CASSGTAKSTDTQYF. In DNA, the CDR3 is TGTGCCAGCAGCGGGACAGCAAAGAGCACAGATACGCAGTATTTT.